Listed below are T cell receptor beta chains from one sample, sequenced in a study of shared clonotypes between healthy human individuals. The table came from immunoSEQ multiplex PCR; TCRdb's copy has only in-frame clones and leaves some out. The repertoire holds about 2 million clones, around 96% seen once, with approximately 1% in the top ten. Specimen: naive CD8+ T cells sorted from blood. Source of these receptors: a man between 18 and 35 years old in good health. Each CDR3 is given with its conserved first and last residue. A D gene is named only where the DNA matches it firmly.

cdr3_aa j_call v_call d_call
CASTFLASGGANYEQYF TRBJ2-7 TRBV27 TRBD2
CASSLALAGRVEQFF TRBJ2-1 TRBV5-6 TRBD2
CASSAPGSGRVNEQFF TRBJ2-1 TRBV2 TRBD2
CASIPDFSRYNEQFF TRBJ2-1 TRBV2 -
CASSNNSPLHF TRBJ1-6 TRBV6-5 -
CATLQGTYEQYF TRBJ2-7 TRBV6-1 -
CASSLEVREFDEQFF TRBJ2-1 TRBV7-9 TRBD2
CASSQDQGQGINEQFF TRBJ2-1 TRBV4-3 TRBD1
CASSQVIGTDTQYF TRBJ2-3 TRBV4-1 -
CASSLDLAESSYEQYF TRBJ2-7 TRBV11-2 -
CASSPVAGTVYNEQFF TRBJ2-1 TRBV27 TRBD2
CASSPSRGLAAYEQYF TRBJ2-7 TRBV11-2 TRBD2
CASSETPPYEQYF TRBJ2-7 TRBV5-1 -
CASSLAGQGWYTDTQYF TRBJ2-3 TRBV7-9 TRBD1